Shown below are 6 T cell receptor beta chains from a single sample sequenced in a study of blood T cell repertoires in COVID-19. Sequencing was performed with immunoSEQ multiplex PCR; in TCRdb, only in-frame clones are kept and a portion is missing. The data contain 68,000 or so clones, about 86% of them singletons. The sequenced sample consisted of peripheral blood. The receptors come from a man aged 45-65 years with acute or convalescent COVID-19.

This clone was counted between two and nine times. V usage is TRBV10-3 and J usage is TRBJ1-3; a weak D match, TRBD1 (6 bases). This CDR3 contains 15 residues. Germline V CDR1 and CDR2: ENHRY, SYGVKD. Between the trimmed V and J ends, which lost 6 bases and 2 bases, there was a span of 14 bases. As DNA, the CDR3 is TGTGCCATCAGCTCAGGGGTGAAGGCTGGAAACACCATATATTTT. Its protein product is CAISSGVKAGNTIYF.

The rearrangement joins TRBV5-8 to TRBJ2-7, with D possibly being TRBD1 (5 bases). V was cut by 4 bases and J by 0 bases, with 11 bases left in between. The CDR3 runs 14 residues. Germline V gives CDR1 SGHTS, CDR2 YDEGEE. In DNA, the CDR3 is TGTGCCAGCAGCGACTCCAGGGCCTCCTACGAGCAGTACTTC. Its protein is CASSDSRASYEQYF.

This chain connects TRBV7-2 to TRBJ2-7, with 11 bases aligning to TRBD2. The CDR3 totals 18 residues. V dropped 5 bases and J dropped 2; count of bases not matched to a gene: 14. CDR1 SGHTA and CDR2 FQGNSA come from the germline V gene. The CDR3 region is CASSLYLMTSGATYEQYF. In DNA, the CDR3 is TGTGCCAGCAGCCTATATTTAATGACTAGCGGGGCAACCTACGAGCAGTACTTC.

The chain is built from TRBV12-3 or TRBV12-4 and TRBJ1-2; D gene unclear. V dropped 1 base and J dropped 4 bases, with 7 bases sitting between them. The CDR3 loop spans 13 amino acids. CDR3 in amino acids: CASSLGQVYGYTF. The CDR3 DNA reads as TGTGCCAGCAGTTTAGGTCAGGTCTATGGCTACACCTTC.

This rearrangement joins TRBV29-1 to TRBJ2-1, with 10 bases aligning to TRBD2. V shed 6 bases and J 1 base; nucleotides not matched to a gene: 0. This CDR3 contains 13 residues. Germline V gives CDR1 SQVTM, CDR2 ANQGSEA. The CDR3 loop reads CSVLAGSYNEQFF. The CDR3 coding sequence is TGCAGCGTACTAGCGGGGTCCTACAATGAGCAGTTCTTC.

V usage is TRBV27 and J usage is TRBJ1-6; D ambiguous. This CDR3 is built from 12 residues. Germline lookup yields CDR1 MNHEY and CDR2 SMNVEV (reference sequence). The CDR3 DNA follows: TGTGCTTCAAGCCGGGTGAATTCACCCCTCCACTTT. This sequence encodes CASSRVNSPLHF.